A selection of T cell receptor beta chains follows, all from one sample in a study of CD8 T cells in ankylosing spondylitis. Each CDR3 protein gets one entry after TCRdb re-called the 5' RACE reads with MiXCR. The sample records about 210,000 distinct CDR3 sequences, more than 5.5% being singletons. Sequencing used blood, either unsorted or a sorted T cell fraction (not recorded which). The receptors originated from a male donor with ankylosing spondylitis. The conserved cysteine and the conserved F or W are not part of the CDR3 here. The D gene is left open where the match is weak.

j_call v_call d_call cdr3_aa
TRBJ2-7 TRBV6-2/TRBV6-3 TRBD2 ASSYSWVGGAYEQY
TRBJ1-1 TRBV11-2 . ASSSLGGTEAF
TRBJ2-7 TRBV7-9 TRBD1 ASSLTGQGWEQY
TRBJ1-5 TRBV18 . ASSPSAGGIGAD
TRBJ1-1 TRBV28 TRBD1 ASSGTGDTEAF
TRBJ2-7 TRBV6-2/TRBV6-3 . ASSYLQTYEQY
TRBJ2-1 TRBV10-3 . AISDPPGRGPYNEQF
TRBJ1-2 TRBV29-1 . SVDRRTT
TRBJ2-1 TRBV13 TRBD2 ASSFPKNGLAGGLSSYNEQF
TRBJ2-5 TRBV10-3 . AISEFPAAVTQETQY
TRBJ2-3 TRBV6-2/TRBV6-3 . ASSLMTGRSADTQY
TRBJ1-4 TRBV27 TRBD1 ASTKTGGYEKLF
TRBJ1-2 TRBV11-3 . ASSFRWQPPNYGYT
TRBJ2-7 TRBV10-3 . AISVGQWYEQY
TRBJ1-1 TRBV6-2/TRBV6-3 . ASSYVIRKESF
TRBJ2-7 TRBV18 TRBD1 ASSPGRGSSYEQY
TRBJ1-1 TRBV29-1 . SVGGHRNTEAF
TRBJ2-5 TRBV10-1 TRBD2 ASSGGLAGVDHQETQY
TRBJ2-7 TRBV27 . ASSLSIYYEQY
TRBJ2-1 TRBV5-1 . ASSLPGGQEQF
TRBJ2-1 TRBV5-1 TRBD2 ASSWGGDNEQF
TRBJ2-1 TRBV9 TRBD2 ASSVYSGGVRDEQF
TRBJ2-5 TRBV2 . ASTVRRETQY
TRBJ1-1 TRBV5-6 . ASSLPGNTEAF
TRBJ1-1 TRBV5-1 . ASSLSRTLNTEAF
TRBJ2-4 TRBV6-2/TRBV6-3 . ASSFRGIQY
TRBJ1-5 TRBV10-3 TRBD1 AISEKQGINQPQH
TRBJ2-5 TRBV27 . ASWRHQETQY
TRBJ2-2 TRBV29-1 . SDGRENTGELF
TRBJ2-5 TRBV25-1 TRBD2 ASSGRGLAGGGAQY
TRBJ2-7 TRBV7-2 TRBD2 ASSSLAGDYYEQY
TRBJ2-1 TRBV6-2/TRBV6-3 . ASSYSLGEINEQF
TRBJ1-2 TRBV7-2 . ASSSQTASHGYT
TRBJ1-4 TRBV2 TRBD1 ASSELLRTGPNEKLF
TRBJ2-3 TRBV7-6 . ASSFTGLPTDTQY
TRBJ2-4 TRBV28 . ASSLAPSDMNIQY
TRBJ2-4 TRBV12-3/TRBV12-4 TRBD2 ASTPLGAVAGGDIQY
TRBJ1-6 TRBV3-1 . ASSPTGRGNSPLH
TRBJ1-2 TRBV4-3 . ASSPEARYGYT
TRBJ2-3 TRBV4-3 . ATSGGRSNTDTQY
TRBJ2-7 TRBV28 . ASSLRVPRYEQY